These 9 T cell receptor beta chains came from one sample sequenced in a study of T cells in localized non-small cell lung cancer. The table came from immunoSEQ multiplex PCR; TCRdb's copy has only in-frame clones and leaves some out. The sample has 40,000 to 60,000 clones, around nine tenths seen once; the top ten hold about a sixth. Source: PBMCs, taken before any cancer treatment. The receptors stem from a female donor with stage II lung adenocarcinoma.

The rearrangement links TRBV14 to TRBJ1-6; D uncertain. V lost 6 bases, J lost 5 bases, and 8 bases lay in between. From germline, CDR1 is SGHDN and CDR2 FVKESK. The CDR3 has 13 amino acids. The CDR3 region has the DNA TGTGCCAGCAGACTCGTGGATAATTCACCCCTCCACTTT. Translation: CASRLVDNSPLHF.

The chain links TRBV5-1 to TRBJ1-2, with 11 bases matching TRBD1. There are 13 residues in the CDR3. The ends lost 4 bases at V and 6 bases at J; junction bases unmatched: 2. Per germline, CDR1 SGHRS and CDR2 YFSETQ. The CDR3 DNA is TGCGCCAGCAGCCCGGGACAGGGGGATGGCTACACCTTC. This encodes CASSPGQGDGYTF.

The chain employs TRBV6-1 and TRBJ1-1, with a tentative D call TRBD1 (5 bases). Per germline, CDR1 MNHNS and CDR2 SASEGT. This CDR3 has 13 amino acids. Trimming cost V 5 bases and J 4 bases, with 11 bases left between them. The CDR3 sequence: CASSYAGGTEAFF. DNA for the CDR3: TGTGCCAGCAGTTATGCTGGGGGCACTGAAGCTTTCTTT.

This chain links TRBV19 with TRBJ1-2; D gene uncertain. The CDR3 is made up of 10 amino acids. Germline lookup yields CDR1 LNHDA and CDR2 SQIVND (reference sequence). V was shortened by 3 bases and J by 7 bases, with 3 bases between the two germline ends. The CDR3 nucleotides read TGTGCCAGTAGTATGAGTGGCTACACCTTC. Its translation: CASSMSGYTF.

CDR3 nucleotides: TGTGCCAGCAGCTTGACAGGGAGCGCAGATACGCAGTATTTT. Translation: CASSLTGSADTQYF. The chain carries TRBV2 and TRBJ2-3, with 7 bases fitting TRBD1. Germline lookup yields CDR1 SNHLY and CDR2 FYNNEI. After removal of 6 bases from V and 4 bases from J, the junction contained 7 bases not matched to a gene. This CDR3 contains 14 residues.

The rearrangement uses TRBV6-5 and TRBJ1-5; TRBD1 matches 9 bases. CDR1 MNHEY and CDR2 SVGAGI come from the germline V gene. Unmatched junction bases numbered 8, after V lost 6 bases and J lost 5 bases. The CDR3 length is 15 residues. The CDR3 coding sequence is TGTGCCAGCAGCCGGACAGGGGCTGGCGATCAGCCCCAGCATTTT. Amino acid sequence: CASSRTGAGDQPQHF.

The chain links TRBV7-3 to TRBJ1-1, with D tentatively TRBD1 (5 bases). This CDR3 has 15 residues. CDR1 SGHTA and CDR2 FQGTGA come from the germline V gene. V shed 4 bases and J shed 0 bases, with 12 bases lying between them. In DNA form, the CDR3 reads TGTGCCAGCAGCTGGACCGGGGCCTTGAACACTGAAGCTTTCTTT. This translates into CASSWTGALNTEAFF.

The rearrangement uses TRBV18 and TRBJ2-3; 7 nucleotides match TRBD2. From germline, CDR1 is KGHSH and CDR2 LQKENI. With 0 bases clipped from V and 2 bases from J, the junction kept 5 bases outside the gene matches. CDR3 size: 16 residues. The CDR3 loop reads CASSPPGLPYTDTQYF. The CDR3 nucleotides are TGTGCCAGCTCACCACCGGGACTACCTTACACAGATACGCAGTATTTT.

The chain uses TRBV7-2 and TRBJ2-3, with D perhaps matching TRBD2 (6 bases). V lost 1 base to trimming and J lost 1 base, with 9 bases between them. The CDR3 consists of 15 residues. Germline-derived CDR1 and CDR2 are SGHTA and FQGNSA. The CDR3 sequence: CASSLVAAGTDTQYF. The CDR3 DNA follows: TGTGCCAGCAGCTTAGTAGCGGCTGGCACAGATACGCAGTATTTT.